Each of the 10 T cell receptor beta chains below was sequenced from the same sample in a study of glioma-infiltrating T cells. Using RNA template, CDR3s of TCR alpha and beta were amplified with iRepertoire arm-PCR. A single record per CDR3 protein comes from TCRdb applying MiXCR to the multiplex PCR reads. The sample includes approximately 130,000 distinct CDR3 sequences, approximately 26% seen only once; the top ten take 27%. The material sequenced was glioma tissue, nonneoplastic brain tissue, or PBMCs (not recorded which). All receptors derive from a human donor with low-grade glioma or glioblastoma, undergoing nonglioma brain surgery, or in good health (not recorded which).

This clonotype is a singleton in its sample. This may arise from a read error, as a much more abundant clone is one base away. This chain links TRBV6-1 with TRBJ2-1; maybe TRBD2 (5 bases). The CDR3 length is 16 residues. In germline, CDR1 is MNHNS, CDR2 SASEGT. The V end was cut by 3 bases, the J end by 6 bases, with 18 bases between. The CDR3 spells CASSDLGRLSGNEQFF. CDR3 bases: TGTGCCAGCAGTGACTTGGGCAGACTAAGTGGCAATGAGCAGTTCTTC.

The CDR3 sequence: CASSLTRGGPETQYF. CDR3 in DNA: TGTGCCAGCAGCTTAACGCGGGGGGGCCCGGAGACCCAGTACTTC. The rearrangement uses TRBV7-9 and TRBJ2-5; 9 bases are a match to TRBD2. The length of the CDR3 is 15 residues. Germline V CDR1 and CDR2: SEHNR, FQNEAQ (reference sequence). Unmatched junction bases numbered 6, after V lost 2 bases and J lost 5 bases.

This clonotype was counted only a few times. The CDR3 nucleotides read TGCAGCGCGTCTCGGGCCATGAACACTGAAGCTTTCTTT. It specifies CSASRAMNTEAFF. The chain is built from TRBV29-1 and TRBJ1-1, with D hard to call. V lost 7 bases and J lost 0, with 12 bases in between. Germline CDR1 is SQVTM and CDR2 is ANQGSEA. The CDR3 spans 13 residues.

V gene TRBV2 combines with J gene TRBJ2-7, with D maybe TRBD1 (5 bases). Germline CDR1 is SNHLY and CDR2 is FYNNEI. This CDR3 has 12 amino acids. With 6 bases removed from V and 3 bases from J, the gap between germline ends came to 9 bases. CDR3 DNA: TGTGCCAGCAGGCCCACAGGCTACGAGCAGTACGTC. Residues: CASRPTGYEQYV.

The CDR3 DNA sequence: TGTGCCAGCAGCGGACAGGGGTTAGAAAAATCTGAGCAGTTCTTC. Protein sequence: CASSGQGLEKSEQFF. The gene calls are TRBV2 and TRBJ2-1; 9 bases line up with TRBD1. The CDR3 covers 15 residues. Germline-derived CDR1 and CDR2 are SNHLY and FYNNEI. Trimming took 6 bases from V and 9 from J; bases not matched to a gene: 12.

This clonotype was recorded many times. CDR3: CATRSPWNTEAFF. In DNA form, the CDR3 reads TGTGCCACCCGGTCTCCCTGGAACACTGAAGCTTTCTTT. The chain is built from TRBV24-1 and TRBJ1-1; D gene uncertain. The germline gives CDR1 KGHDR, CDR2 SFDVKD. V was clipped by 9 bases and J by 1 base, with 11 bases between them. The CDR3 covers 13 residues.

The rearrangement joins TRBV7-3 to TRBJ2-5, with 8 bases identical to TRBD2. Trimming cost V 4 bases and J 0 bases; bases outside gene matches: 13. This CDR3 is built from 18 residues. Germline-derived CDR1 and CDR2 are SGHTA and FQGTGA. The CDR3 sequence is CASSSPGTRPPHQETQYF. The CDR3 bases are TGTGCCAGCAGCTCCCCCGGGACTAGACCCCCTCACCAAGAGACCCAGTACTTC.

In its sample, this clonotype was seen a few times. The chain combines TRBV2 with TRBJ2-1; 8 nucleotides line up with TRBD1. V shed 5 bases and J 5 bases; nucleotides not matched to a gene: 8. The CDR3 consists of 15 residues. Germline loops: CDR1 SNHLY, CDR2 FYNNEI. As DNA, the CDR3 is TGTGCCAGCAGTTATCAGGGGGCACGTAACAATGAGCAGTTCTTC. Encoded protein: CASSYQGARNNEQFF.

This chain uses TRBV30 with TRBJ2-3; 10 bases agree with TRBD1. Germline V gene data show CDR1 as GTSNPN and CDR2 as SVGIG (reference sequence). Trimming took 8 bases from V and 2 from J; bases not matched to a gene: 10. The length of the CDR3 is 15 residues. CDR3 nucleotide sequence: TGTGCCCGCAGAGGGGACAGGGGCAACACAGATACGCAGTATTTT. This sequence encodes CARRGDRGNTDTQYF.

This clonotype was found many times. The chain joins TRBV6-2 or TRBV6-3 to TRBJ1-1; 7 positions match TRBD1. The CDR3 spans 16 residues. Per germline, CDR1 MNHEY and CDR2 SVGEGT. Unmatched junction bases numbered 8, after V lost 4 bases and J lost 0 bases. The DNA of the CDR3 is TGTGCCAGCAGTTCACCCCGGGACAGCCTGAACACTGAAGCTTTCTTT. This sequence encodes CASSSPRDSLNTEAFF.